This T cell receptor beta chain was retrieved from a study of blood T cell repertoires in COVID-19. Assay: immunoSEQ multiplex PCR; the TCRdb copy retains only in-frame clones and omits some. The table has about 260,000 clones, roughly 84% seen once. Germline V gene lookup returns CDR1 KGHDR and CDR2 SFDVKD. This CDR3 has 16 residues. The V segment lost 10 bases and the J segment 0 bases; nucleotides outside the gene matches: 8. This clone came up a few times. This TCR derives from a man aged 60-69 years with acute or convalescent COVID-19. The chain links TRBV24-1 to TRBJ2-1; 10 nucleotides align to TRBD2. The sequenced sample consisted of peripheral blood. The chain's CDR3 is CATQASSGSSYNEQFF. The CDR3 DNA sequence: TGTGCCACACAAGCCTCTAGCGGGAGCTCCTACAATGAGCAGTTCTTC.